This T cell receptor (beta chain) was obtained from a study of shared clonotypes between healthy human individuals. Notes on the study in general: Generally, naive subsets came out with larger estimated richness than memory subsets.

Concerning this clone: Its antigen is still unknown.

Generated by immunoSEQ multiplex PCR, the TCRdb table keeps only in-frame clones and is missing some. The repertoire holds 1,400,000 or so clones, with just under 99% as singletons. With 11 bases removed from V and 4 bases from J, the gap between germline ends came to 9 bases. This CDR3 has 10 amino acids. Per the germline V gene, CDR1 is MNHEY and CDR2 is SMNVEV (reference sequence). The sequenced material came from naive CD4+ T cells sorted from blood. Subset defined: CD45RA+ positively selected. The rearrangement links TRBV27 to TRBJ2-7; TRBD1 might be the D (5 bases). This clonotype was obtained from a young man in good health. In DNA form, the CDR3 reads TGTGCCGTGGGGCTTTACGAGCAGTACTTC. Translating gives CAVGLYEQYF.